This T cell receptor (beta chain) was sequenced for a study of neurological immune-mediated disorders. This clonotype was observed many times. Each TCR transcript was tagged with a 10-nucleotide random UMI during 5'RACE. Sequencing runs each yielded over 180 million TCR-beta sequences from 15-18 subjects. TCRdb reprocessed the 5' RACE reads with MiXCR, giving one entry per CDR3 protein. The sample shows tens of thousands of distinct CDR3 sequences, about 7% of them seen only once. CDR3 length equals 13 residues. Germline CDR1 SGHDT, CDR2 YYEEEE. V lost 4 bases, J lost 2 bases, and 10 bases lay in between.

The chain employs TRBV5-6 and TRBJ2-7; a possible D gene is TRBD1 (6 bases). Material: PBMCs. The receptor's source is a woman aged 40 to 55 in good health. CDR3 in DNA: TGTGCCAGCAGCCGTTGGACAGCCTACGAGCAGTACGTC. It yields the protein CASSRWTAYEQYV.